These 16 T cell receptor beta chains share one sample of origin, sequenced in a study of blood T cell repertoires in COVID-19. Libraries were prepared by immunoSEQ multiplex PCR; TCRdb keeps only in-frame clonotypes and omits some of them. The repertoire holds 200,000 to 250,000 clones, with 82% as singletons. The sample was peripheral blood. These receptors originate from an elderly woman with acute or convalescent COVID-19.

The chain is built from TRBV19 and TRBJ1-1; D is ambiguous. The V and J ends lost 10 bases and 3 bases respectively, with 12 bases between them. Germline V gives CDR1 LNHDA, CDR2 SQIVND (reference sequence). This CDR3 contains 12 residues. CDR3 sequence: CATSRRDTEAFF. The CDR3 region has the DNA TGTGCCACCTCCCGCCGAGACACTGAAGCTTTCTTT.

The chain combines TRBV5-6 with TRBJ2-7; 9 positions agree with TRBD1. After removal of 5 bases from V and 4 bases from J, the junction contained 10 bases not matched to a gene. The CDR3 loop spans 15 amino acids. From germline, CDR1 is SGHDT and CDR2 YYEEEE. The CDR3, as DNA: TGTGCCAGCAGACTGTCCGGGACAGGGATATACGAGCAGTACTTC. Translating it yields CASRLSGTGIYEQYF. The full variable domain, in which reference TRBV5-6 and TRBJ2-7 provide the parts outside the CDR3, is DAGVTQSPTHLIKTRGQQVTLRCSPKSGHDTVSWYQQALGQGPQFIFQYYEEEERQRGNFPDRFSGHQFPNYSSELNVNALLLGDSALYLCASRLSGTGIYEQYFGPGTRLTVT.

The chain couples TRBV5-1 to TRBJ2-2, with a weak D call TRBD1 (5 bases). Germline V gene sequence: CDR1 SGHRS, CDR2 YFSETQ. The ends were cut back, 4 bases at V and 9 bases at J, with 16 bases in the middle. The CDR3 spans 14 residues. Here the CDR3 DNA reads TGCGCCAGCAGCATGGGGTACAGGCTCAGGGAGCTGTTTTTT. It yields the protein CASSMGYRLRELFF.

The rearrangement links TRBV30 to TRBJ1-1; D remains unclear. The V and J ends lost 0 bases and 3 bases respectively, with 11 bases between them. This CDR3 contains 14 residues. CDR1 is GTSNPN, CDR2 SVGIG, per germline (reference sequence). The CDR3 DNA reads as TGTGCCTGGAGTGTACTGGAGGGATACACTGAAGCTTTCTTT. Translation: CAWSVLEGYTEAFF.

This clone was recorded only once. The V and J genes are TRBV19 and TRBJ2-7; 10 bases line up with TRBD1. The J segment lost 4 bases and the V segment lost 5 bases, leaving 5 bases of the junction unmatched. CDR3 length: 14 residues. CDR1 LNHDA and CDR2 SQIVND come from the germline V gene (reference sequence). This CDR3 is CASSSTGGGYEQYF. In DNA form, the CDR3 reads TGTGCCAGTAGTTCGACAGGGGGCGGGTACGAGCAGTACTTC.

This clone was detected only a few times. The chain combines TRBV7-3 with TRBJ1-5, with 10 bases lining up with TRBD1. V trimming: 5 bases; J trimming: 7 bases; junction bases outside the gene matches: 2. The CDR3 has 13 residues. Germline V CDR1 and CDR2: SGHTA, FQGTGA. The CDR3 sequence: CASSPTGGQPQHF. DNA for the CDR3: TGTGCCAGCAGCCCGACAGGGGGCCAGCCCCAGCATTTT.

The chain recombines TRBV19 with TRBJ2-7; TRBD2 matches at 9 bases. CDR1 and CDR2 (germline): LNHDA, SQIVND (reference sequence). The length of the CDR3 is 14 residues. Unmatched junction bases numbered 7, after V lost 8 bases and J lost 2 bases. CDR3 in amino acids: CASALTSGTYEQYF. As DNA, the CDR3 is TGTGCCAGTGCCTTGACTAGCGGTACCTACGAGCAGTACTTC.

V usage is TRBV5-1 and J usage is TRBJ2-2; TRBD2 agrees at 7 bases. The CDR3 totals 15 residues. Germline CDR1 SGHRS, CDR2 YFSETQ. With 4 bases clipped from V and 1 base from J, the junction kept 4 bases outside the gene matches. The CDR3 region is CASSQTSLNTGELFF. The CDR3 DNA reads TGCGCCAGCAGCCAGACTAGCTTGAACACCGGGGAGCTGTTTTTT.

CDR3 in amino acids: CASSVGTSYGYTF. DNA for the CDR3: TGTGCCAGCAGCGTCGGGACTTCCTATGGCTACACCTTC. V gene TRBV9 combines with J gene TRBJ1-2, with D possibly matching TRBD1 (5 bases). This CDR3 is 13 amino acids long. The V end was cut by 2 bases, the J end by 4 bases, with 9 bases between. The germline gives CDR1 SGDLS, CDR2 YYNGEE.

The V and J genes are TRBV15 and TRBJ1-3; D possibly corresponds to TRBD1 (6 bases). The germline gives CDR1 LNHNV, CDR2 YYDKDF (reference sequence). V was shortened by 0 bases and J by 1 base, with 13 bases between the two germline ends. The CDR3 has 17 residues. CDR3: CATSRDFVQGSGNTIYF. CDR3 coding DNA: TGTGCCACCAGCAGAGATTTCGTACAGGGTTCTGGAAACACCATATATTTT.

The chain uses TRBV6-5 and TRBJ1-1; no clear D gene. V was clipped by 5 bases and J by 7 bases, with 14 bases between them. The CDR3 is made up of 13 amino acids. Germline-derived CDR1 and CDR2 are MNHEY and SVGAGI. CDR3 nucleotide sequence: TGTGCCAGCAGTCAATCCTACGAGGGTGAAGCTTTCTTT. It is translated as CASSQSYEGEAFF.

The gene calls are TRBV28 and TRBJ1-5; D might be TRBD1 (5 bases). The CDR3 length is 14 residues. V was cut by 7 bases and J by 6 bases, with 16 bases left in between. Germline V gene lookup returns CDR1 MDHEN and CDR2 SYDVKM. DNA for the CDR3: TGTGCCAGCACCAACCCGGGGGAGGCTCAGCCCCAGCATTTT. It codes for CASTNPGEAQPQHF.

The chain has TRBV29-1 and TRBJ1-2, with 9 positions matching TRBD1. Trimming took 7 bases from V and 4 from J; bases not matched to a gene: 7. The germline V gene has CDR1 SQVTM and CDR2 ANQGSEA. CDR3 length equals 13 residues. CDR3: CSGLTGGSYGYTF. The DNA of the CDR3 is TGCAGCGGCCTGACAGGGGGAAGCTATGGCTACACCTTC. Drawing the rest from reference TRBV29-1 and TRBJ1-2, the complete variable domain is SAVISQKPSRDICQRGTSLTIQCQVDSQVTMMFWYRQQPGQSLTLIATANQGSEATYESGFVIDKFPISRPNLTFSTLTVSNMSPEDSSIYLCSGLTGGSYGYTFGSGTRLTVV.

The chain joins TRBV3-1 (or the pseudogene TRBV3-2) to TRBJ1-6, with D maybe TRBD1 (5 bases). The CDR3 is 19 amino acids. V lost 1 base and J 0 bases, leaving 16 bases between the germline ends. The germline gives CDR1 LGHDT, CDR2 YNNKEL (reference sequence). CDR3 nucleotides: TGTGCCAGCAGCCAAGTTCAAGGGAGGGGAAGCTCCTATAATTCACCCCTCCACTTT. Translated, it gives CASSQVQGRGSSYNSPLHF.

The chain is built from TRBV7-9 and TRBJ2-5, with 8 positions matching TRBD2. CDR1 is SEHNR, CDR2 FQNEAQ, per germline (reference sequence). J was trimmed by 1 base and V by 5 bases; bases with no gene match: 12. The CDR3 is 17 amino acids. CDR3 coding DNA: TGTGCCAGCAGCCCCCGAGGGGTTGCGGGGGGCCAAGAGACCCAGTACTTC. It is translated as CASSPRGVAGGQETQYF.

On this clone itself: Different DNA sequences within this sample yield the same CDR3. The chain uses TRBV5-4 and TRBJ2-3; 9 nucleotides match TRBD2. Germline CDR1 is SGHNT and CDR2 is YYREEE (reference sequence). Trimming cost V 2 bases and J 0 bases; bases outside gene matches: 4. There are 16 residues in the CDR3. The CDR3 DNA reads TGTGCCAGCAGCTTCGGGCGGGGGGGGAGCACAGATACGCAGTATTTT. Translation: CASSFGRGGSTDTQYF.